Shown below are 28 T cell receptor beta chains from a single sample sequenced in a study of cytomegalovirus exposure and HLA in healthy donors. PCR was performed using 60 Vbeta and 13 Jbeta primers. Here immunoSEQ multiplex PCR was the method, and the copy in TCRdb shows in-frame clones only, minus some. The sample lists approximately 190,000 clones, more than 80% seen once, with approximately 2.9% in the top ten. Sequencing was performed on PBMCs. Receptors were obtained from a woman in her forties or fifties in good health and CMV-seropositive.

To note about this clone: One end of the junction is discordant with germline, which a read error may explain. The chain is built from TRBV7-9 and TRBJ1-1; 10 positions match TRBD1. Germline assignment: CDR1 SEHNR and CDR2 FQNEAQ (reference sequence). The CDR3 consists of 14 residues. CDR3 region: CSSSSGQGNTEAFF. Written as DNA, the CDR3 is TGTTCCAGCAGCTCGGGACAGGGGAACACTGAAGCCTTCTTT. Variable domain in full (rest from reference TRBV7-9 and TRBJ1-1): DTGVSQNPRHKITKRGQNVTFRCDPISEHNRLYWYRQTLGQGPEFLTYFQNEAQLEKSRLLSDRFSAERPKGSFSTLEIQRTEQGDSAMYLCSSSSGQGNTEAFFGQGTRLTVV.

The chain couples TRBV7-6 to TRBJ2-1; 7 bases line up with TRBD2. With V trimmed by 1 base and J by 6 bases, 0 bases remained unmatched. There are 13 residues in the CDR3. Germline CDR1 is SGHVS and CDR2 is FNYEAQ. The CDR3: CASSLGLANEQFF. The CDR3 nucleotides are TGTGCCAGCAGCTTAGGACTAGCCAATGAGCAGTTCTTC.

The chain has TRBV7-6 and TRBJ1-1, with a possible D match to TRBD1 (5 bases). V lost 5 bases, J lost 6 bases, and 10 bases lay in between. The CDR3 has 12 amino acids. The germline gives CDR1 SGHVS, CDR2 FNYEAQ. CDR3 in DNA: TGTGCCAGCAGCCAACAGGATGCTGAAGCTTTCTTT. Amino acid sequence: CASSQQDAEAFF.

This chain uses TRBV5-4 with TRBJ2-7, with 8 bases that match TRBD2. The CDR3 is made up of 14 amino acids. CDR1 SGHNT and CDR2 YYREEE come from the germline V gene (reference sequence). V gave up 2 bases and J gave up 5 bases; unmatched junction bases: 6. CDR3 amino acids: CASSFTSGRDEQYF. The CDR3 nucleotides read TGTGCCAGCAGCTTCACTAGCGGTCGAGACGAGCAGTACTTC.

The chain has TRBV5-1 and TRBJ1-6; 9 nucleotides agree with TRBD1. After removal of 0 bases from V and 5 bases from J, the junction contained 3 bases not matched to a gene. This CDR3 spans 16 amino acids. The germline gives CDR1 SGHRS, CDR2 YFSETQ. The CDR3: CASSLAGQGNNSPLHF. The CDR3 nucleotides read TGCGCCAGCAGCTTGGCAGGACAGGGGAATAATTCACCCCTCCACTTT.

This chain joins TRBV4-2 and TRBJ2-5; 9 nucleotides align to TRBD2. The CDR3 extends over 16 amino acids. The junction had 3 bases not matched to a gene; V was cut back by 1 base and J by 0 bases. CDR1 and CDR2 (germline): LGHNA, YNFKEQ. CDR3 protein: CASSQAASGDQETQYF. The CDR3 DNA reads TGTGCCAGCAGCCAAGCAGCTAGCGGGGACCAAGAGACCCAGTACTTC.

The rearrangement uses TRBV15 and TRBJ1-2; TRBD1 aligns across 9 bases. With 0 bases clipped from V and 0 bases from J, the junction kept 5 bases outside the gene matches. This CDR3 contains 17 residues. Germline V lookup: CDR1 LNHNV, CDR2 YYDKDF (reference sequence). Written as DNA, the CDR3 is TGTGCCACCAGCAGAGACCGGGGGACAGGGACTAACTATGGCTACACCTTC. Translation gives CATSRDRGTGTNYGYTF. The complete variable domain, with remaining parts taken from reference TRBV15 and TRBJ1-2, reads DAMVIQNPRYQVTQFGKPVTLSCSQTLNHNVMYWYQQKSSQAPKLLFHYYDKDFNNEADTPDNFQSRRPNTSFCFLDIRSPGLGDTAMYLCATSRDRGTGTNYGYTFGSGTRLTVV.

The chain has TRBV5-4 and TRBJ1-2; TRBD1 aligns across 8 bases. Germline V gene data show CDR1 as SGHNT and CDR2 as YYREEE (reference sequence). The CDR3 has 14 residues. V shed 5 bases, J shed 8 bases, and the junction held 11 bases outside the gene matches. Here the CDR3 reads CASRVRGQAGGYTF. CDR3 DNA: TGTGCCAGCAGGGTGAGGGGACAGGCAGGGGGCTACACCTTC.

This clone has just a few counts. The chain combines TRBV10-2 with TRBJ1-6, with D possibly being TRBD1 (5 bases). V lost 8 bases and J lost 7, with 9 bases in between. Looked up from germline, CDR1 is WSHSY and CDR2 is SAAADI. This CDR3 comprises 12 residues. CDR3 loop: CASVSGNSPLHF. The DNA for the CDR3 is TGCGCCAGCGTTTCAGGGAATTCACCCCTCCACTTT.

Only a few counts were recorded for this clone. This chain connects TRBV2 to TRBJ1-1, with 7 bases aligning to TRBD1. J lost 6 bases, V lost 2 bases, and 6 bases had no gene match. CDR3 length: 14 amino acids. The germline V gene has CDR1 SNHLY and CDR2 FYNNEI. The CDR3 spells CASSESGGNAEAFF. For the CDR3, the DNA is TGTGCCAGCAGTGAATCAGGGGGGAATGCTGAAGCTTTCTTT.

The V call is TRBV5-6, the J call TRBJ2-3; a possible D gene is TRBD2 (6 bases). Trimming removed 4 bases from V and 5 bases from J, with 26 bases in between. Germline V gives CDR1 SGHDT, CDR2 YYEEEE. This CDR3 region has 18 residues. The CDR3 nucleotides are TGTGCCAGCAGCCAGAGTATTAGCGGTGGCTCCTGGGGAGATACGCAGTATTTT. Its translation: CASSQSISGGSWGDTQYF.

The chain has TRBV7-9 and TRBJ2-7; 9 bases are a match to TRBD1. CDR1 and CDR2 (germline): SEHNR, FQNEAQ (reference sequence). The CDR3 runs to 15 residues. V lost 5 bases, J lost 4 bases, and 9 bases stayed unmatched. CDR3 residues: CASSDSGTGFYEQYF. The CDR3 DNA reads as TGTGCCAGCAGCGATTCCGGGACAGGGTTTTACGAGCAGTACTTC.

The CDR3 sequence is CASSFDRESYNEQFF. CDR3 coding DNA: TGTGCCAGCAGCTTTGACAGGGAGTCCTACAATGAGCAGTTCTTC. The J gene is TRBJ2-1, the V gene TRBV5-6; 7 positions agree with TRBD1. V gave up 2 bases and J gave up 1 base; unmatched junction bases: 3. The CDR3 is 15 amino acids. The germline CDR1 and CDR2 sequences are SGHDT and YYEEEE.

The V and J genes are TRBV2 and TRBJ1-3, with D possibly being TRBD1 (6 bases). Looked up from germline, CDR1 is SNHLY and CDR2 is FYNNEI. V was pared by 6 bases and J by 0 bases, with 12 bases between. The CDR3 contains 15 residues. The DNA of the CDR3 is TGTGCCAGCAGCAGGACAGTCAGCTCTGGAAACACCATATATTTT. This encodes CASSRTVSSGNTIYF.

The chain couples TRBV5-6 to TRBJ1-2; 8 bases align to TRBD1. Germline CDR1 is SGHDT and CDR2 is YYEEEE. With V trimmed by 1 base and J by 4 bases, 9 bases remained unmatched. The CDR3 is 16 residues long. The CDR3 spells CASSLFVTGGGYGYTF. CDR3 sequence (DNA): TGTGCCAGCAGCTTGTTTGTTACAGGGGGAGGCTATGGCTACACCTTC.

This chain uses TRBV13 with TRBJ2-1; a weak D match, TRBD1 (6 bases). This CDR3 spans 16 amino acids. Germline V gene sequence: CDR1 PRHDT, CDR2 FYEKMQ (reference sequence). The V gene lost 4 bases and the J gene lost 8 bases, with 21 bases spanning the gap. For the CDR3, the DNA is TGTGCCAGCAGCTGGGAACGGACAGCCCATCGCTATGAGCAGTTCTTC. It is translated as CASSWERTAHRYEQFF. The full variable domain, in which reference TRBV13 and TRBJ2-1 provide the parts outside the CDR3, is AAGVIQSPRHLIKEKRETATLKCYPIPRHDTVYWYQQGPGQDPQFLISFYEKMQSDKGSIPDRFSAQQFSDYHSELNMSSLELGDSALYFCASSWERTAHRYEQFFGPGTRLTVL.

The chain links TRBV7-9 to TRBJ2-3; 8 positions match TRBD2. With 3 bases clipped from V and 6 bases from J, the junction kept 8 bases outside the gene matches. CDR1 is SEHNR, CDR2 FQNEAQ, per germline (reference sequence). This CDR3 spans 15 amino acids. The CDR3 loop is CASSLGAGGRDTQYF. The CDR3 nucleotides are TGTGCCAGCAGCTTGGGTGCGGGGGGAAGGGATACGCAGTATTTT.

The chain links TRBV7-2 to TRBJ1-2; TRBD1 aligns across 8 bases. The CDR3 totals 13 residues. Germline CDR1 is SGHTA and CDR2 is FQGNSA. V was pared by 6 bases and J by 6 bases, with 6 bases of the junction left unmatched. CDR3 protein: CASSLDRENGYTF. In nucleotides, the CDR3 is TGTGCCAGCAGTCTGGACAGGGAGAATGGCTACACCTTC. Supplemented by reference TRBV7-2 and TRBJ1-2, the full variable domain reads GAGVSQSPSNKVTEKGKDVELRCDPISGHTALYWYRQSLGQGLEFLIYFQGNSAPDKSGLPSDRFSAERTGGSVSTLTIQRTQQEDSAVYLCASSLDRENGYTFGSGTRLTVV.

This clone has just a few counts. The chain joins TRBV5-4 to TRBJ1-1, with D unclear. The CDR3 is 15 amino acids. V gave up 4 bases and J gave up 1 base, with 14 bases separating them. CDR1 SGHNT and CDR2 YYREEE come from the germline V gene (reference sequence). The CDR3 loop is CASSQENRQNTEAFF. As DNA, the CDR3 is TGTGCCAGCAGCCAAGAGAACAGACAGAACACTGAAGCTTTCTTT.

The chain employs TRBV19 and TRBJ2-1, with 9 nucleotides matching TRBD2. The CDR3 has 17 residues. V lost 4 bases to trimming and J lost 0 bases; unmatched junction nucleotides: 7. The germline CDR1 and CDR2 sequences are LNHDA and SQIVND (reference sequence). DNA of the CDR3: TGTGCCAGTAGTAGGGGCGGGGGGGCCCTCTCCTACAATGAGCAGTTCTTC. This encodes CASSRGGGALSYNEQFF. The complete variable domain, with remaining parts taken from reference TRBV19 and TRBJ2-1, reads DGGITQSPKYLFRKEGQNVTLSCEQNLNHDAMYWYRQDPGQGLRLIYYSQIVNDFQKGDIAEGYSVSREKKESFPLTVTSAQKNPTAFYLCASSRGGGALSYNEQFFGPGTRLTVL.

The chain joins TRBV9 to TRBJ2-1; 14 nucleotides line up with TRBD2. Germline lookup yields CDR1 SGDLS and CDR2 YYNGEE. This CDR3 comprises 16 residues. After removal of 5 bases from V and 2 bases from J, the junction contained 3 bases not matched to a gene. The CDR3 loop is CASSGTSGGPYNEQFF. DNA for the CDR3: TGTGCCAGCAGTGGGACTAGCGGGGGACCCTACAATGAGCAGTTCTTC.

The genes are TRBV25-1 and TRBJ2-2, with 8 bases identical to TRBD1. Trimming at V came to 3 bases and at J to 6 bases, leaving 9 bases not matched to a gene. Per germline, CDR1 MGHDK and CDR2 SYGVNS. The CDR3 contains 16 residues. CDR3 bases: TGTGCCAGCAGTGATTATTCCGGACAGGGTTCCGGGGAGCTGTTTTTT. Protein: CASSDYSGQGSGELFF.

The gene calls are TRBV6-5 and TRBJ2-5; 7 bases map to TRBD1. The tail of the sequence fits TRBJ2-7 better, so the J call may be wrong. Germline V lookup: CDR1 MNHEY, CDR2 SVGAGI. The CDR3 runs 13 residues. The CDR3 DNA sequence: TGTGCCAGCAGACCGGGACAGTCCTACGAGCAGTACTTC. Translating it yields CASRPGQSYEQYF.

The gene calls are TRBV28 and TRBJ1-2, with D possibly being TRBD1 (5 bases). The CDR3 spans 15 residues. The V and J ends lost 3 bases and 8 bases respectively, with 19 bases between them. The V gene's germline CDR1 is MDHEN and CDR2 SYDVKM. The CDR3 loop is CASSFKSGVGLGYTF. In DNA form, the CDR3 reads TGTGCCAGCAGTTTTAAATCGGGGGTAGGATTAGGCTACACCTTC.

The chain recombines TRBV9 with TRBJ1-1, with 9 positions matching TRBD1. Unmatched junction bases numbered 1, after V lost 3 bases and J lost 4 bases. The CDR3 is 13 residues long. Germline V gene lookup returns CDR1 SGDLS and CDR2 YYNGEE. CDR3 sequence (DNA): TGTGCCAGCAGCGGGGGACAGGGCACTGAAGCTTTCTTT. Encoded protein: CASSGGQGTEAFF.

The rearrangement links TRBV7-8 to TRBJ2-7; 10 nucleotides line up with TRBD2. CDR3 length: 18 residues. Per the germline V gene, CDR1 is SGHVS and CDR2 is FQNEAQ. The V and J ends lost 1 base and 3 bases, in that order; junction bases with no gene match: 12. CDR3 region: CASSLGEASGGQLYEQYF. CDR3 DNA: TGTGCCAGCAGCTTAGGAGAAGCTAGCGGGGGCCAACTCTACGAGCAGTACTTC.

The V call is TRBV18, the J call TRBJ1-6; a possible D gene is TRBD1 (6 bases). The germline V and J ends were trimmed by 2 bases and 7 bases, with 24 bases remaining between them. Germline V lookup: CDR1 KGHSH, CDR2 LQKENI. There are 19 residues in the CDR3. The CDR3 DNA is TGTGCCAGCTCACCAATTCGGGGTTCAGGGGCCGGGGCCAATTCACCCCTCCACTTT. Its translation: CASSPIRGSGAGANSPLHF.

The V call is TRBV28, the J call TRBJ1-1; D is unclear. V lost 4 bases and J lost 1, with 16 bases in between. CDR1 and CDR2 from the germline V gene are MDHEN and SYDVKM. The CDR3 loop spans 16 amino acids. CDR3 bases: TGTGCCAGCAGTTCCGCGCTTCCTCGAAGGAACACTGAAGCTTTCTTT. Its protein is CASSSALPRRNTEAFF.